The clone carrying this TCR beta chain showed up many times. The junction departs from the called germline gene at one end, perhaps through a read error. TCRdb called the 5' RACE reads again in MiXCR, with one record for every CDR3 protein. There are approximately 40,000 distinct CDR3 sequences in the sample; approximately 28% occur only once, and less than 5% lies in the top ten. The CDR3 spans 13 residues. Germline V gene lookup returns CDR1 WNHNN and CDR2 SYGVQD (reference sequence). Sequenced sample: tumor-infiltrating memory CD4+ T cells sorted from the breast tumor. The subset was: memory CD4+ T cells, CD4+CD45RO+CD25-. V is TRBV10-1 and J is TRBJ1-1, with unresolved D. The source is a female donor with breast cancer. CDR3 in DNA: TGCGCCAGCAGTGAGTCCCCGAGGACTGAAGCCTTCTTT. Residues: CASSESPRTEAFF.